Shown below are 30 T cell receptor beta chains from a single sample sequenced in a study of T cells in Graves' hyperthyroidism and ophthalmopathy. Regions amplified from RNA transcripts were the TCR beta CDR3 regions. An initial round of RT-PCR targeting the TCR CDR3 relied on the HTBI primer set. TCRdb redid the calling of the multiplex PCR reads with MiXCR, one entry per CDR3 protein. The table lists a few hundred thousand distinct CDR3 sequences, less than 20% of them singletons. The material sequenced was blood. These receptors all stem from a woman aged 25 to 39 with Graves' hyperthyroidism.

This clonotype has at least ten counts. V and J are TRBV5-1 and TRBJ1-1; D possibly corresponds to TRBD1 (6 bases). The CDR3 covers 15 residues. The ends were cut back, 7 bases at V and 0 bases at J, with 16 bases in the middle. The V gene's germline CDR1 is SGHRS and CDR2 YFSETQ. The CDR3 protein is CASYNQGPLNTEAFF. The CDR3 nucleotides are TGCGCCAGCTATAATCAGGGGCCACTGAACACTGAAGCTTTCTTT.

This clonotype was recorded many times. The V gene is TRBV20-1, the J gene TRBJ2-3, with 9 positions matching TRBD2. The CDR3 totals 17 residues. J gave up 0 bases and V 3 bases, and 10 bases lay outside the gene matches. Per germline, CDR1 DFQATT and CDR2 SNEGSKA (reference sequence). CDR3 sequence reads: CSASCLAGRASTDTQYF. The DNA of the CDR3 is TGCAGTGCTAGTTGCCTAGCGGGACGTGCTAGCACAGATACGCAGTATTTT.

This clonotype has ten or more counts. The rearrangement joins TRBV10-3 to TRBJ2-1; 10 bases are shared with TRBD2. CDR3 length equals 14 residues. With V trimmed by 6 bases and J by 9 bases, 8 bases remained unmatched. Germline V gene data show CDR1 as ENHRY and CDR2 as SYGVKD. CDR3 loop: CAIRASGSRGEQFF. The CDR3 nucleotides read TGTGCCATCAGGGCTAGCGGGAGTCGGGGTGAGCAGTTCTTC.

The CDR3 DNA follows: TGTGCCAGCAGTTTTCCACCGAGCTCTGGGGCCAACGTCCTGACTTTC. This sequence encodes CASSFPPSSGANVLTF. This chain joins TRBV27 and TRBJ2-6; unclear D gene. The germline V and J ends were trimmed by 3 bases and 0 bases, with 9 bases remaining between them. Germline V gene lookup returns CDR1 MNHEY and CDR2 SMNVEV (reference sequence). The CDR3 loop spans 16 amino acids.

The chain uses TRBV5-1 and TRBJ2-7, with TRBD2 as a possible D gene (8 bases). The CDR3 has 20 residues. Per the germline V gene, CDR1 is SGHRS and CDR2 is YFSETQ. The V and J ends lost 0 bases and 0 bases respectively, with 25 bases between them. CDR3 bases: TGCGCCAGCAGCTTGGACCTGGACAGGAAACTAGCGGCCAACTCCTACGAGCAGTACTTC. Its protein product is CASSLDLDRKLAANSYEQYF. Full variable domain (rest looked up from reference TRBV5-1 and TRBJ2-7): KAGVTQTPRYLIKTRGQQVTLSCSPISGHRSVSWYQQTPGQGLQFLFEYFSETQRNKGNFPGRFSGRQFSNSRSEMNVSTLELGDSALYLCASSLDLDRKLAANSYEQYFGPGTRLTVT.

The table lists this clonotype with many counts. The chain links TRBV7-8 to TRBJ2-5, with D uncertain. The CDR3 runs 11 residues. The germline V gene encodes CDR1 SGHVS and CDR2 FQNEAQ. V dropped 11 bases and J dropped 5 bases, with 12 bases sitting between them. This CDR3 reads CAGWIGETQYF. CDR3 DNA sequence: TGTGCCGGTTGGATAGGGGAGACCCAGTACTTC.

This CDR3 reads CSARDPVELWQYF. For the CDR3, the DNA is TGCAGTGCTAGAGACCCCGTTGAACTTTGGCAGTACTTC. V usage is TRBV20-1 and J usage is TRBJ2-7; D is unresolved. Trimming removed 0 bases from V and 9 bases from J, with 15 bases in between. From germline, CDR1 is DFQATT and CDR2 SNEGSKA (reference sequence). This CDR3 spans 13 amino acids.

Many counts were recorded for this clonotype. V is TRBV7-6 and J is TRBJ1-1; 8 bases are a match to TRBD1. The CDR3 has 14 residues. The germline CDR1 and CDR2 sequences are SGHVS and FNYEAQ. The junction had 7 bases not matched to a gene; V was cut back by 5 bases and J by 5 bases. As DNA, the CDR3 is TGTGCCAGCAGCGACCAGGGGGCGGAAACTGAAGCTTTCTTT. Translated: CASSDQGAETEAFF.

This clonotype was counted a few times. J is TRBJ1-2 and V is TRBV6-4, with D tentatively TRBD1 (5 bases). The CDR3 consists of 14 residues. The germline V and J ends were trimmed by 3 bases and 4 bases, with 12 bases remaining between them. Per the germline V gene, CDR1 is MRHNA and CDR2 is SNTAGT. In nucleotides, the CDR3 is TGTGCCAGCAGTGAGACCCGGGACGGCTATGGCTACACCTTC. It encodes CASSETRDGYGYTF.

In this sample, this clonotype turned up many times. This chain uses TRBV6-1 with TRBJ2-7; possibly TRBD1 or TRBD2 for D (5 bases each). This CDR3 is 15 amino acids long. The V and J ends lost 5 bases and 2 bases respectively, with 16 bases between them. CDR1 is MNHNS and CDR2 is SASEGT in the germline V gene. The CDR3 here is CASSSRVGRPYEQYF. For the CDR3, the DNA is TGTGCCAGCAGTAGCAGGGTTGGGAGACCCTACGAGCAGTACTTC.

Only a few counts were recorded for this clonotype. This chain links TRBV12-3 or TRBV12-4 with TRBJ2-7, with TRBD2 matching 7 bases. The CDR3 has 14 residues. V trimming: 4 bases; J trimming: 3 bases; junction bases outside the gene matches: 6. In DNA form, the CDR3 reads TGTGCCAGCAGTTACGGGACTATCATCTACGAGCAGTACTTC. This gives the protein CASSYGTIIYEQYF.

The gene calls are TRBV5-1 and TRBJ1-2; D possibly corresponds to TRBD1 (6 bases). V lost 4 bases and J lost 8, with 21 bases in between. Germline V gene sequence: CDR1 SGHRS, CDR2 YFSETQ. CDR3 size: 15 residues. CDR3 amino acids: CASSQEAQGMGGYTF. DNA for the CDR3: TGCGCCAGCAGCCAAGAGGCACAGGGTATGGGAGGCTACACCTTC. The full variable domain, with the rest looked up from reference TRBV5-1 and TRBJ1-2, is KAGVTQTPRYLIKTRGQQVTLSCSPISGHRSVSWYQQTPGQGLQFLFEYFSETQRNKGNFPGRFSGRQFSNSRSEMNVSTLELGDSALYLCASSQEAQGMGGYTFGSGTRLTVV.

Concerning this clonotype itself: This may be a read error: a much more frequent sequence differs by one nucleotide. The gene calls are TRBV12-3 or TRBV12-4 and TRBJ2-3; D is perhaps TRBD1 (5 bases). This CDR3 is built from 14 residues. Trimming left V 8 bases short and J 4 bases short, with 16 bases between. CDR3 protein: CASGTLLGADTQYF. CDR3 sequence (DNA): TGTGCCAGCGGAACCCTCTTAGGGGCAGATACGCAGTATTTT.

This clonotype showed up just a few times. This rearrangement joins TRBV10-3 to TRBJ1-3; D ambiguous. The CDR3 has 14 residues. Trimming took 5 bases from V and 0 from J, leaving 8 bases between them. CDR1 is ENHRY, CDR2 SYGVKD, per germline. In DNA form, the CDR3 reads TGTGCCATCAGTCCCCTTGGCTCTGGAAACACCATATATTTT. Residues: CAISPLGSGNTIYF.

J is TRBJ1-2 and V is TRBV29-1; 8 bases are a match to TRBD1. CDR3 length: 14 amino acids. The germline gives CDR1 SQVTM, CDR2 ANQGSEA. The V segment lost 3 bases and the J segment 0 bases; nucleotides outside the gene matches: 3. The CDR3 DNA reads TGCAGCGTTGAGGACAGGGCAGCTAACTATGGCTACACCTTC. This encodes CSVEDRAANYGYTF.

There are many counts of this clonotype. The chain is built from TRBV28 and TRBJ2-7, with 11 positions matching TRBD2. V dropped 3 bases and J dropped 3; count of bases not matched to a gene: 4. This CDR3 is built from 15 residues. Germline CDR1 is MDHEN and CDR2 is SYDVKM. The CDR3 DNA reads TGTGCCAGCAGTTTCCCGGGACTAGCGGACTACGAGCAGTACTTC. This translates into CASSFPGLADYEQYF.

The V gene is TRBV6-5, the J gene TRBJ2-2, with 15 positions matching TRBD2. The CDR3 is made up of 19 amino acids. V was clipped by 4 bases and J by 3 bases; unmatched bases: 9. The V gene's germline CDR1 is MNHEY and CDR2 SVGAGI. The CDR3 region is CASSLRGTSGRRDTGELFF. CDR3 nucleotide sequence: TGTGCCAGCAGTTTAAGGGGGACTAGCGGGAGGAGGGACACCGGGGAGCTGTTTTTT.

The V gene is TRBV4-3, the J gene TRBJ1-2, with D tentatively TRBD1 (6 bases). The CDR3 has 15 residues. V was clipped by 0 bases and J by 8 bases, with 16 bases between them. Germline CDR1 reads LGHNA; CDR2 reads YSLEER. CDR3 bases: TGCGCCAGCAGCCAAGATTCTCAGGGGCCAGGAGGCTACACCTTC. It is translated as CASSQDSQGPGGYTF.

This clonotype was recorded many times. V usage is TRBV20-1 and J usage is TRBJ2-1; possibly TRBD2 for D (5 bases). The CDR3 is made up of 13 amino acids. Trimming took 5 bases from V and 8 from J, leaving 16 bases between them. Germline CDR1 and CDR2: DFQATT and SNEGSKA (reference sequence). CDR3 DNA sequence: TGCAGTGCTTCCCGTACGGGGTTAGATGAGCAGTTCTTC. This translates into CSASRTGLDEQFF.

This clonotype showed up many times. CDR3 bases: TGTGCCTGGACCGATGGGACAGGGAATAATTCACCCCTCCACTTT. Its translation: CAWTDGTGNNSPLHF. The chain uses TRBV30 and TRBJ1-6; 9 nucleotides match TRBD1. V was pared by 4 bases and J by 5 bases, with 6 bases of the junction left unmatched. Per the germline V gene, CDR1 is GTSNPN and CDR2 is SVGIG (reference sequence). CDR3 length: 15 amino acids. The full variable domain, completed using reference TRBV30 and TRBJ1-6, is SQTIHQWPATLVQPVGSPLSLECTVEGTSNPNLYWYRQAAGRGLQLLFYSVGIGQISSEVPQNLSASRPQDRQFILSSKKLLLSDSGFYLCAWTDGTGNNSPLHFGNGTRLTVT.

This clonotype was counted only a few times. This rearrangement joins TRBV7-9 to TRBJ2-1, with 7 nucleotides matching TRBD2. The CDR3 sequence is 15 residues long. CDR1 and CDR2 from the germline V gene are SEHNR and FQNEAQ (reference sequence). V lost 5 bases and J lost 3; bases outside the gene matches: 7. The CDR3 spells CASSPPAGLYNEQFF. The CDR3 DNA reads TGTGCCAGCAGCCCCCCAGCGGGGCTCTACAATGAGCAGTTCTTC.

Note on this clonotype: This sequence may be a read error, since a much larger clone differs from it by one base. The V gene is TRBV7-9, the J gene TRBJ2-7; no clear D. Germline CDR1 and CDR2: SEHNR and FQNEAQ (reference sequence). Trimming removed 0 bases from V and 6 bases from J, with 6 bases in between. The CDR3 has 12 amino acids. This CDR3 is CASSLAEREQYF. The CDR3 DNA sequence: TGTGCCAGCAGCTTAGCGGAGCGCGAGCAGTACTTC.

This clonotype appeared many times. The chain couples TRBV28 to TRBJ2-1; 9 bases match TRBD2. This CDR3 is built from 15 residues. From germline, CDR1 is MDHEN and CDR2 SYDVKM. V dropped 6 bases and J dropped 9; count of bases not matched to a gene: 12. The DNA for the CDR3 is TGTGCCAGCAGGCCGATAGCGGGAGTCACGCGTGAGCAGTTCTTC. Protein sequence: CASRPIAGVTREQFF. Supplemented by reference TRBV28 and TRBJ2-1, the full variable domain reads DVKVTQSSRYLVKRTGEKVFLECVQDMDHENMFWYRQDPGLGLRLIYFSYDVKMKEKGDIPEGYSVSREKKERFSLILESASTNQTSMYLCASRPIAGVTREQFFGPGTRLTVL.

This clonotype has a count of ten or more. DNA for the CDR3: TGCAGTGCCTCACAAGAGACCCAGTACTTC. Protein: CSASQETQYF. This chain links TRBV20-1 with TRBJ2-5, with D unclear. Deletions cut 6 bases from V and 2 bases from J, with 4 bases between. This CDR3 spans 10 amino acids. Germline V gene data show CDR1 as DFQATT and CDR2 as SNEGSKA (reference sequence).

This clonotype was found many times. The V gene is TRBV11-1, the J gene TRBJ2-1; a weak D match, TRBD1 (6 bases). Germline V gives CDR1 SGHAT, CDR2 FQDESV (reference sequence). V was clipped by 4 bases and J by 4 bases, with 14 bases between them. The CDR3 has 15 residues. The CDR3 here is CASSWEQGPYNEQFF. For the CDR3, the DNA is TGTGCCAGCAGCTGGGAACAGGGACCATACAATGAGCAGTTCTTC.

The rearrangement uses TRBV12-3 or TRBV12-4 and TRBJ1-4, with a possible D match to TRBD1 (5 bases). V lost 8 bases and J lost 7, with 17 bases in between. This CDR3 spans 14 amino acids. The CDR3 DNA reads TGTGCCAGCGGGGCCGGGTCTGGACCTGAAAAACTGTTTTTT. Protein sequence: CASGAGSGPEKLFF.

At least ten counts were recorded for this clonotype. The chain couples TRBV24-1 to TRBJ2-3; D call uncertain. The germline gives CDR1 KGHDR, CDR2 SFDVKD. V was pared by 5 bases and J by 2 bases, with 7 bases between. CDR3 length equals 13 residues. CDR3 residues: CATSVENTDTQYF. CDR3 in DNA: TGTGCCACCAGTGTTGAAAACACAGATACGCAGTATTTT.

This clonotype was found a few times. The rearrangement uses TRBV10-3 and TRBJ2-4; D tentatively reads TRBD1 or TRBD2 (6 bases each). V was shortened by 4 bases and J by 0 bases, with 10 bases between the two germline ends. Looked up from germline, CDR1 is ENHRY and CDR2 is SYGVKD. The CDR3 runs to 15 residues. In nucleotides, the CDR3 is TGTGCCATCAGTGCAGGGGACTTAGCCAAAAACATTCAGTACTTC. Translating gives CAISAGDLAKNIQYF.

The sample holds many counts of this clonotype. A junction boundary mismatches the germline segment, possibly from a read error. The J gene is TRBJ2-2, the V gene TRBV12-3 or TRBV12-4, with 8 bases that match TRBD2. This CDR3 comprises 14 residues. The CDR3, as DNA: TGTGCCAGCAGTATAGCGGGAAACACCGGGGAGCTGTTTTTT. Its protein product is CASSIAGNTGELFF.

This chain connects TRBV5-6 to TRBJ2-1; D might be TRBD2 (6 bases). This CDR3 region has 15 residues. The germline V and J ends were trimmed by 2 bases and 6 bases, with 15 bases remaining between them. Germline loops: CDR1 SGHDT, CDR2 YYEEEE. CDR3 DNA sequence: TGTGCCAGCAGCTTTGATTTGGGGGACTTCAATGAGCAGTTCTTC. It codes for CASSFDLGDFNEQFF.